Below are 3 T cell receptor beta chains sequenced from a single sample in a study of shared clonotypes between healthy human individuals. Generated by immunoSEQ multiplex PCR, the TCRdb table keeps only in-frame clones and is missing some. The data hold approximately 2,000,000 clones, with 85% to 95% observed a single time. Terminally differentiated effector memory CD45RA+ cells were excluded by CCR7 positive selection of CD45RO-negative cells. Sequencing input: naive CD8+ T cells from PBMCs. Every receptor here comes from a man aged 18 to 30 in good health. Some clones in this sample may be carry-over from other donors' samples.

This clone was seen a single time. This chain connects TRBV10-3 to TRBJ2-3; 8 nucleotides agree with TRBD2. Trimming cost V 3 bases and J 6 bases; bases outside gene matches: 8. Germline-derived CDR1 and CDR2 are ENHRY and SYGVKD. The CDR3 runs to 15 residues. CDR3 DNA: TGTGCCATCAGTGAACCCGGGACTAGACATGATACGCAGTATTTT. It yields the protein CAISEPGTRHDTQYF.

V usage is TRBV5-1 and J usage is TRBJ2-2; D ambiguous. The V gene lost 5 bases and the J gene lost 2 bases, with 4 bases spanning the gap. The CDR3 loop spans 12 amino acids. Germline CDR1 reads SGHRS; CDR2 reads YFSETQ. CDR3 region: CASRDNTGELFF. The CDR3 nucleotides are TGCGCCAGCAGGGATAACACCGGGGAGCTGTTTTTT.

Turning to this clone: At the DNA level, this CDR3 is encoded by other sequences in the same sample as well. The chain combines TRBV27 with TRBJ2-3; D gene ambiguous. Trimming took 2 bases from V and 3 from J, leaving 3 bases between them. Germline values: CDR1 MNHEY, CDR2 SMNVEV (reference sequence). The CDR3 is 12 amino acids. CDR3: CASSLNTDTQYF. CDR3 DNA sequence: TGTGCCAGCAGTTTAAATACAGATACGCAGTATTTT.